This T cell receptor (beta chain) stems from a study of cytomegalovirus exposure and HLA in healthy donors. The PCR ran on 60 Vbeta and 13 Jbeta primers. Assay used: immunoSEQ multiplex PCR; TCRdb lists only in-frame clones, some missing. The sample includes 55,000 to 70,000 clones, about 70% of them seen just once. In germline, CDR1 is MGHDK, CDR2 SYGVNS. Trimming shortened V by 6 bases and J by 4 bases, and 13 bases separated the two germline ends. CDR3 size: 13 residues. The receptor was derived from a woman in her sixties or seventies in good health and CMV-seropositive. Sequencing was carried out using PBMCs. The rearrangement uses TRBV25-1 and TRBJ2-7, with D tentatively TRBD1 (5 bases). The CDR3 DNA follows: TGTGCCAGCAGCTTCGGGCAGGGATACGAGCAGTACTTC. Encoded protein: CASSFGQGYEQYF.